This T cell receptor beta chain was obtained from a study of cytomegalovirus exposure and HLA in healthy donors. Study-wide background: Prior work identified 95 million to 120 million unique TCR beta sequences in approximately 180 million T cells.

As for this clone: Antigen specificity is unknown.

The germline CDR1 and CDR2 sequences are SGHRS and YFSETQ. V gave up 2 bases and J gave up 1 base, with 6 bases separating them. The CDR3 has 13 residues. Overall study results and limits: CMV antigen specificity of a few CMV-associated chains was confirmed in vitro.

Primers: 60 Vbeta forward and 13 Jbeta reverse. The repertoire was sequenced with immunoSEQ multiplex PCR; TCRdb's copy has only in-frame clones and lacks some. The sample lists some 200,000 clones, around 78% occurring once. The receptor was isolated from a woman younger than 45 in good health and CMV-seropositive. Sequenced material: PBMCs. This chain links TRBV5-1 with TRBJ1-1; no firm D call. The CDR3 region is CASSFSWNTEAFF. DNA of the CDR3: TGCGCCAGCAGCTTTTCTTGGAACACTGAAGCTTTCTTT.